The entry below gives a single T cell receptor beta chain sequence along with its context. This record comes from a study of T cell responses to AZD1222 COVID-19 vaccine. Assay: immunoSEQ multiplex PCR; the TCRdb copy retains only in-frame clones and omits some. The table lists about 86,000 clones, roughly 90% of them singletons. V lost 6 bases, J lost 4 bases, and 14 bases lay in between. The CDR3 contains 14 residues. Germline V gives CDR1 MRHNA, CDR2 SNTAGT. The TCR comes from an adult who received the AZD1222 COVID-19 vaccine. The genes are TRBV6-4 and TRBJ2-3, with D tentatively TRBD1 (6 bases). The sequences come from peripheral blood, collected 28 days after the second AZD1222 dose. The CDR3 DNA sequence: TGTGCCAGCAGCGAAACCTCAGGGGCAGATACGCAGTATTTT. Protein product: CASSETSGADTQYF.